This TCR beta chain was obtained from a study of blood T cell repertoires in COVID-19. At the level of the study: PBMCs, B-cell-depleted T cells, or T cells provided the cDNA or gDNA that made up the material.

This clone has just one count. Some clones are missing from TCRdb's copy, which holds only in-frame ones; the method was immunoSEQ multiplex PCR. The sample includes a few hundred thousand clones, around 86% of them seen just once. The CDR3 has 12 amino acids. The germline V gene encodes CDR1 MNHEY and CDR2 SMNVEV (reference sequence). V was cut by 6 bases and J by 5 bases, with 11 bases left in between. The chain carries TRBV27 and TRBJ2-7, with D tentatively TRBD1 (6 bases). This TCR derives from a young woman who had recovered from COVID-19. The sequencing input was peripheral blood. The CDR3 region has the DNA TGTGCCAGCAGGGCAGGGGAGCACGAGCAGTACTTC. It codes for CASRAGEHEQYF.